What follows is one T cell receptor (beta chain) and its context. Its antigen is undetermined. The data were taken from a study of T cell therapy after organ transplantation. Whole-study context: A median of 1.92 x 10^8 CMV-specific T cells was infused in 2 to 6 doses. Whole-study results and caveats: Effects of concurrent antirejection and antiviral medications were not evaluable.

Trimming left V 2 bases short and J 0 bases short, with 10 bases between. The germline V gene has CDR1 MNHEY and CDR2 SMNVEV (reference sequence). The CDR3 is 15 amino acids. The assay was immunoSEQ multiplex PCR, and TCRdb's table has in-frame clones only and misses some. The sample includes approximately 52,000 clones, approximately 94% of them seen just once. The sample was CD8+ T cells from blood, taken before autologous CMV-specific T cell therapy. This sequence originates from a human patient who had received a solid organ transplant and had CMV disease. The chain is built from TRBV27 and TRBJ1-1; possible D gene TRBD1, 5 bases. The CDR3 nucleotides read TGTGCCAGCAGTTTAATCGCCAGGGTGAACACTGAAGCTTTCTTT. Protein product: CASSLIARVNTEAFF.